This is a list of T cell receptor beta chains from one sample in a study of TIL therapy for anti-PD-1-resistant metastatic lung cancer. Sequencing was performed with immunoSEQ multiplex PCR; in TCRdb, only in-frame clones are kept and a portion is missing. Of some 45,000 clones in the sample, 80% to 90% were seen once. Material: blood, obtained at baseline. The source of these receptors is a person aged 30 to 80 with non-small cell lung cancer. The CDR3 runs from the conserved cysteine through the conserved F or W. The D gene is left open where the match is weak. Not every row has a clone size; where given, it reads once, few, many or a size class.

V gene: TRBV7-3
J gene: TRBJ2-2
D gene: TRBD1
clone size: NA
CDR3 protein: CASSWEPGQGDTGELFF
CDR3 DNA: TGTGCCAGCAGCTGGGAACCGGGACAGGGGGACACCGGGGAGCTGTTTTTT

V gene: TRBV5-8
J gene: TRBJ1-4
D gene: TRBD1
clone size: NA
CDR3 protein: CASSLGGTGGEKLFF
CDR3 DNA: TGTGCCAGCAGCTTGGGGGGGACAGGCGGTGAAAAACTGTTTTTT

V gene: TRBV4-3
J gene: TRBJ2-4
D gene: NA
clone size: once
CDR3 protein: CASSQGTQGKNIQYF
CDR3 DNA: TGCGCCAGCAGCCAAGGGACTCAGGGGAAAAACATTCAGTACTTC

V gene: TRBV2
J gene: TRBJ2-2
D gene: TRBD1
clone size: NA
CDR3 protein: CASSPSGTGHTGELFF
CDR3 DNA: TGTGCCAGCAGTCCATCCGGGACAGGGCACACCGGGGAGCTGTTTTTT

V gene: TRBV27
J gene: TRBJ2-5
D gene: NA
clone size: once
CDR3 protein: CASSSGQIQETQYF
CDR3 DNA: TGTGCCAGCAGTTCCGGACAAATCCAAGAGACCCAGTACTTC

V gene: TRBV27
J gene: TRBJ1-4
D gene: NA
clone size: NA
CDR3 protein: CASSFIVDEKLFF
CDR3 DNA: TGTGCCAGCAGTTTCATAGTAGATGAAAAACTGTTTTTT

V gene: TRBV6-4
J gene: TRBJ2-7
D gene: NA
clone size: NA
CDR3 protein: CASSDSMLSEQYF
CDR3 DNA: TGTGCCAGCAGTGACTCGATGTTGTCGGAGCAGTACTTC

V gene: TRBV24-1
J gene: TRBJ2-3
D gene: TRBD1
clone size: NA
CDR3 protein: CATTGGQGADTQYF
CDR3 DNA: TGTGCCACCACAGGGGGACAGGGGGCAGATACGCAGTATTTT

V gene: TRBV7-9
J gene: TRBJ2-5
D gene: NA
clone size: NA
CDR3 protein: CASSFRQETQYF
CDR3 DNA: TGTGCCAGCAGCTTTCGACAAGAGACCCAGTACTTC

V gene: TRBV7-9
J gene: TRBJ2-5
D gene: NA
clone size: NA
CDR3 protein: CASSLERLKPGETQYF
CDR3 DNA: TGTGCCAGCAGCTTAGAGAGGCTAAAGCCGGGAGAGACCCAGTACTTC

V gene: TRBV28
J gene: TRBJ2-1
D gene: TRBD1
clone size: NA
CDR3 protein: CASSLGTGTGEQFF
CDR3 DNA: TGTGCCAGCAGCCTGGGGACAGGGACGGGTGAGCAGTTCTTC

V gene: TRBV27
J gene: TRBJ2-7
D gene: NA
clone size: NA
CDR3 protein: CASSDLGSYEQYF
CDR3 DNA: TGTGCCAGCAGCGACCTAGGCAGCTACGAGCAGTACTTC

V gene: TRBV6-4
J gene: TRBJ2-6
D gene: NA
clone size: NA
CDR3 protein: CASRSSGANVLTF
CDR3 DNA: TGTGCCAGCAGGTCCTCTGGGGCCAACGTCCTGACTTTC

V gene: TRBV6-5
J gene: TRBJ1-1
D gene: TRBD1
clone size: NA
CDR3 protein: CASSPGQKNTEAFF
CDR3 DNA: TGTGCCTCATCCCCGGGACAGAAGAACACTGAAGCTTTCTTT

V gene: TRBV6-5
J gene: TRBJ2-1
D gene: NA
clone size: once
CDR3 protein: CASRGGAYNEQFF
CDR3 DNA: TGTGCCAGCAGGGGTGGAGCCTACAATGAGCAGTTCTTC

V gene: TRBV16
J gene: TRBJ2-7
D gene: TRBD1
clone size: NA
CDR3 protein: CASSQGVQGGRFYEQYF
CDR3 DNA: TGTGCCAGCAGCCAAGGGGTACAGGGGGGACGTTTTTACGAGCAGTACTTC

V gene: TRBV7-2
J gene: TRBJ2-1
D gene: TRBD2
clone size: once
CDR3 protein: CASSLVVSGDNEQFF
CDR3 DNA: TGTGCCAGCAGCCTAGTGGTTAGCGGGGATAATGAGCAGTTCTTC

V gene: TRBV11-3
J gene: TRBJ2-1
D gene: NA
clone size: NA
CDR3 protein: CASSLGSGADNEQFF
CDR3 DNA: TGTGCCAGCAGCTTAGGGTCAGGAGCAGACAATGAGCAGTTCTTC

V gene: TRBV5-1
J gene: TRBJ2-3
D gene: NA
clone size: once
CDR3 protein: CASSLLLSTDTQYF
CDR3 DNA: TGCGCCAGCAGCTTGTTGCTATCAACAGATACGCAGTATTTT

V gene: TRBV28
J gene: TRBJ2-7
D gene: NA
clone size: NA
CDR3 protein: CASRTGFTYEQYF
CDR3 DNA: TGTGCCAGCAGAACAGGCTTTACCTACGAGCAGTACTTC

V gene: TRBV6-5
J gene: TRBJ2-1
D gene: NA
clone size: NA
CDR3 protein: CASSYSGRDQFF
CDR3 DNA: TGTGCCAGCAGTTACTCGGGGCGCGATCAGTTCTTC

V gene: TRBV28
J gene: TRBJ1-6
D gene: NA
clone size: once
CDR3 protein: CASRETGPARYNSPLHF
CDR3 DNA: TGTGCCAGCAGAGAGACAGGTCCGGCCCGTTATAATTCACCCCTCCACTTT

V gene: TRBV4-2
J gene: TRBJ2-2
D gene: NA
clone size: NA
CDR3 protein: CASSQERETGELFF
CDR3 DNA: TGTGCCAGCAGCCAAGAACGGGAAACCGGGGAGCTGTTTTTT

V gene: TRBV18
J gene: TRBJ1-5
D gene: TRBD1
clone size: once
CDR3 protein: CASSPTIGTGIEQPQHF
CDR3 DNA: TGTGCCAGCTCACCGACCATAGGGACAGGGATCGAGCAGCCCCAGCATTTT

V gene: TRBV13
J gene: TRBJ1-2
D gene: TRBD1
clone size: NA
CDR3 protein: CASSLAGGVYGYTF
CDR3 DNA: TGTGCCAGCAGCTTAGCAGGGGGCGTCTATGGCTACACCTTC

V gene: TRBV7-9
J gene: TRBJ2-4
D gene: NA
clone size: once
CDR3 protein: CASSSWLAKNIQYF
CDR3 DNA: TGTGCCAGCAGCTCCTGGCTAGCCAAAAACATTCAGTACTTC

V gene: TRBV6-1
J gene: TRBJ2-6
D gene: NA
clone size: NA
CDR3 protein: CASSEEGAGANVLTF
CDR3 DNA: TGTGCCAGCAGTGAAGAGGGGGCTGGGGCCAACGTCCTGACTTTC

V gene: TRBV19
J gene: TRBJ1-5
D gene: NA
clone size: NA
CDR3 protein: CASSIEAGSNQPQHF
CDR3 DNA: TGTGCCAGTAGTATAGAGGCGGGGAGCAATCAGCCCCAGCATTTT